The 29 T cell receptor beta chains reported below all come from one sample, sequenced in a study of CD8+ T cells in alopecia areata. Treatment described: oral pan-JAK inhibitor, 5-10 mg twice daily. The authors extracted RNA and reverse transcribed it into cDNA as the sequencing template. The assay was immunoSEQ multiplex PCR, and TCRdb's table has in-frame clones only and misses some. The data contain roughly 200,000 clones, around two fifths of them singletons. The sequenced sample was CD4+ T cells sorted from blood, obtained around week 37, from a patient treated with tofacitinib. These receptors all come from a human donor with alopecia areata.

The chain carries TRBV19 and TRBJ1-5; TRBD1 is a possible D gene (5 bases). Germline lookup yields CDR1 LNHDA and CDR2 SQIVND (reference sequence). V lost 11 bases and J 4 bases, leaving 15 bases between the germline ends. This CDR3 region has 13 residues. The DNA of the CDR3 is TGTGCCGGATCTTCGGGGGGAAATCAGCCCCAGCATTTT. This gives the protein CAGSSGGNQPQHF.

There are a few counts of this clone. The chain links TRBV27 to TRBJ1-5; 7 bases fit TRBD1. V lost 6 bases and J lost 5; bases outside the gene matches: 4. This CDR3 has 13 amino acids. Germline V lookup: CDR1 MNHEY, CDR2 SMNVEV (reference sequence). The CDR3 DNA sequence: TGTGCCAGCAGCAGGGGGTCCTATCAGCCCCAGCATTTT. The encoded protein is CASSRGSYQPQHF.

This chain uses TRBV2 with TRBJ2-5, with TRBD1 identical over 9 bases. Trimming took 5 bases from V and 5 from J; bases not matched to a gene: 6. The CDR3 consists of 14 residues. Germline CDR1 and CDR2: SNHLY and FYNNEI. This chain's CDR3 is CASSNTGGIETQYF. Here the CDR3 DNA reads TGTGCCAGCAGTAACACAGGGGGCATTGAGACCCAGTACTTC.

The CDR3 spells CASSYAPRDRVHETQYF. CDR3 bases: TGTGCCAGCAGCTACGCCCCCCGGGACAGGGTTCACGAGACCCAGTACTTC. This chain links TRBV7-6 with TRBJ2-5; 9 bases are a match to TRBD1. V shed 4 bases, J shed 5 bases, and the junction held 14 bases outside the gene matches. The CDR3 length is 17 residues. Germline V CDR1 and CDR2: SGHVS, FNYEAQ.

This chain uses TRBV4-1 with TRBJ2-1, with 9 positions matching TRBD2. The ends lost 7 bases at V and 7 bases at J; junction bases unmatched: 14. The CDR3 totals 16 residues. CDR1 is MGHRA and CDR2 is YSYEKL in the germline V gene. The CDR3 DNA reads TGCGCCAGCAAAACCCGATGGGCGGGAGGGCAGAATGAGCAGTTCTTC. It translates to CASKTRWAGGQNEQFF.

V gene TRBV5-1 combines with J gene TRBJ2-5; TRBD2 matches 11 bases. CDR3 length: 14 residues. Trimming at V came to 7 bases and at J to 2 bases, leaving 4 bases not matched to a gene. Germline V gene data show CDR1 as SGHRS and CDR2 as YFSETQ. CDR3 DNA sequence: TGCGCCAGCTATCGGACTAGCGGGCAAGAGACCCAGTACTTC. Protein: CASYRTSGQETQYF.

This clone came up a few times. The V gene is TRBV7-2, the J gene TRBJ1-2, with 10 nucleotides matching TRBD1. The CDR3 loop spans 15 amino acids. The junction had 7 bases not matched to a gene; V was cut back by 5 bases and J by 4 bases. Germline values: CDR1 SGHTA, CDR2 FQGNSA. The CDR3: CASSQTGGVGYGYTF. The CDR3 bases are TGTGCCAGCAGCCAGACAGGGGGCGTGGGCTATGGCTACACCTTC.

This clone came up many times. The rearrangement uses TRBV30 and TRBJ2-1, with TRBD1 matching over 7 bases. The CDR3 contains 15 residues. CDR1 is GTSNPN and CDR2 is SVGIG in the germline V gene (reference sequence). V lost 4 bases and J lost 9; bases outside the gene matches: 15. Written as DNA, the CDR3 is TGTGCCTGGATGTCAGGGCTGGGCCGGACAGGTGAGCAGTTCTTC. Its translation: CAWMSGLGRTGEQFF.

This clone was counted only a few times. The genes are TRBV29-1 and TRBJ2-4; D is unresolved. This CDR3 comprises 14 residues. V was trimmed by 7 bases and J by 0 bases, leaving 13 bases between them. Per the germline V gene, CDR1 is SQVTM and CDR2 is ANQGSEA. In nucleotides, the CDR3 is TGCAGCGCCTATGAGGATATAGCCAAAAACATTCAGTACTTC. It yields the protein CSAYEDIAKNIQYF.

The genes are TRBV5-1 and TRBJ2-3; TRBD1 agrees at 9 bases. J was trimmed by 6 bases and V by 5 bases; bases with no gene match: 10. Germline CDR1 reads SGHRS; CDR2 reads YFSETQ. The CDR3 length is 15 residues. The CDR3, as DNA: TGCGCCAGCAGGCCCGGGACAGGGCCATCCGATACGCAGTATTTT. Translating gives CASRPGTGPSDTQYF.

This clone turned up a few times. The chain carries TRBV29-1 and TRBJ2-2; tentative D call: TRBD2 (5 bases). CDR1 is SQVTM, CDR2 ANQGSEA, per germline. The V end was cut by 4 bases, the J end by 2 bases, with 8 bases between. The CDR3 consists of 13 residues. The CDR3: CSVGAANTGELFF. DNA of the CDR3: TGCAGCGTTGGAGCGGCTAACACCGGGGAGCTGTTTTTT.

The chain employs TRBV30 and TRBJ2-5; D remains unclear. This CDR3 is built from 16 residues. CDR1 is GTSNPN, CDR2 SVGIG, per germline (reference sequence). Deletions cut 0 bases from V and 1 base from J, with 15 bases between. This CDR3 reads CAWSVLSSRSQETQYF. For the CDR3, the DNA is TGTGCCTGGAGTGTACTAAGTTCGAGGAGCCAAGAGACCCAGTACTTC.

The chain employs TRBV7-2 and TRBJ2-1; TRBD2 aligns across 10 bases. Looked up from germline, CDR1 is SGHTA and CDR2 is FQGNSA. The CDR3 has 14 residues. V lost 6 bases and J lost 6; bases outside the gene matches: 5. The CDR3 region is CASRKLAGSNEQFF. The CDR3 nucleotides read TGTGCCAGCAGAAAACTAGCGGGATCCAATGAGCAGTTCTTC.

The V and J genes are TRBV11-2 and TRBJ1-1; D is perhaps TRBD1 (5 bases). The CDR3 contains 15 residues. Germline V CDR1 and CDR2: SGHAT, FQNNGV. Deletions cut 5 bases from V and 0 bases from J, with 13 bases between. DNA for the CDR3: TGTGCCAGCAGCCGTATGGGGACGGTGAACACTGAAGCTTTCTTT. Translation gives CASSRMGTVNTEAFF. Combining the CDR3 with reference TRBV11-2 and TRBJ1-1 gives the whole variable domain EAGVAQSPRYKIIEKRQSVAFWCNPISGHATLYWYQQILGQGPKLLIQFQNNGVVDDSQLPKDRFSAERLKGVDSTLKIQPAKLEDSAVYLCASSRMGTVNTEAFFGQGTRLTVV.

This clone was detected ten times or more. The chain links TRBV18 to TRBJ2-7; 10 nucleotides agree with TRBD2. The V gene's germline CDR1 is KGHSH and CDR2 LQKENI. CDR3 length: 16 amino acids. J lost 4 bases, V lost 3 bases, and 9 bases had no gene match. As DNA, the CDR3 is TGTGCCAGCTCACCGCCTAGCGGGAGATCGCGATACGAGCAGTACTTC. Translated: CASSPPSGRSRYEQYF. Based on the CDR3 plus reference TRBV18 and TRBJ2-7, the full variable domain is NAGVMQNPRHLVRRRGQEARLRCSPMKGHSHVYWYRQLPEEGLKFMVYLQKENIIDESGMPKERFSAEFPKEGPSILRIQQVVRGDSAAYFCASSPPSGRSRYEQYFGPGTRLTVT.

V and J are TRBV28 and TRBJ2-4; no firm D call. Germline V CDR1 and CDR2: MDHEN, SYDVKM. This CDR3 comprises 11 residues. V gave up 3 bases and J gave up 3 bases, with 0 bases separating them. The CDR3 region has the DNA TGTGCCAGCAGTTTCAAAAACATTCAGTACTTC. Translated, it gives CASSFKNIQYF.

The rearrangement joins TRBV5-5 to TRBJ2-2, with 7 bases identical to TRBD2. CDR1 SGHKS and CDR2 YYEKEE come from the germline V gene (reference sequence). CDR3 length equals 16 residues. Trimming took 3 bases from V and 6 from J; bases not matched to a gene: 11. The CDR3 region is CASSSQTSLSSGELFF. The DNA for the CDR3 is TGTGCCAGCAGCTCCCAGACTAGCCTTAGCTCCGGGGAGCTGTTTTTT.

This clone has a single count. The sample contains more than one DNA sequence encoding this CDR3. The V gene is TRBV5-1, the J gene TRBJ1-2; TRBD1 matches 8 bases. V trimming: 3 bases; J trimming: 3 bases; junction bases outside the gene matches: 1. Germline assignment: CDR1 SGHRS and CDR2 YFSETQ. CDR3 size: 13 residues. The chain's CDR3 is CASSSTGDYGYTF. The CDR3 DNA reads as TGCGCCAGCAGCTCGACAGGGGACTATGGCTACACCTTC. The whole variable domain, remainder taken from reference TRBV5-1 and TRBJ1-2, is KAGVTQTPRYLIKTRGQQVTLSCSPISGHRSVSWYQQTPGQGLQFLFEYFSETQRNKGNFPGRFSGRQFSNSRSEMNVSTLELGDSALYLCASSSTGDYGYTFGSGTRLTVV.

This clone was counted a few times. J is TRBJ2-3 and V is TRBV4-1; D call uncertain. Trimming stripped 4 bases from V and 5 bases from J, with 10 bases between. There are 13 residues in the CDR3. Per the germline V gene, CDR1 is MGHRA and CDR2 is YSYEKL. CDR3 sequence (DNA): TGCGCCAGCAGCCTCGACAAAAAAGATACGCAGTATTTT. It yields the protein CASSLDKKDTQYF.

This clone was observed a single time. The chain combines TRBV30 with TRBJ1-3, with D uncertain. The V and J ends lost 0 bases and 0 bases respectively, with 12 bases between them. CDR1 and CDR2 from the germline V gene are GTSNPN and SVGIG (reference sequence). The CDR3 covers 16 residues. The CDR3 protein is CAWSVAMTNSGNTIYF. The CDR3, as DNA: TGTGCCTGGAGTGTAGCCATGACAAACTCTGGAAACACCATATATTTT.

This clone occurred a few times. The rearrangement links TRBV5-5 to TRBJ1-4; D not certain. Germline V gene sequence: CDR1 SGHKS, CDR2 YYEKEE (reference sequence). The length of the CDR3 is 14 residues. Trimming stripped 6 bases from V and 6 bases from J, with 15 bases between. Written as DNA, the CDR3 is TGTGCCAGCACCGTTAGGCTTACGGATGAAAAACTGTTTTTT. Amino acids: CASTVRLTDEKLFF.

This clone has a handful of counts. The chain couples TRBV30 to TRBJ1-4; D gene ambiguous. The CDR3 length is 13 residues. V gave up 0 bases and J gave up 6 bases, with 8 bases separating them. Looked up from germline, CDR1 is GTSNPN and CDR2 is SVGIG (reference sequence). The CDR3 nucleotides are TGTGCCTGGAGTGTACTGGCGGATGAAAAACTGTTTTTT. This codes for CAWSVLADEKLFF.

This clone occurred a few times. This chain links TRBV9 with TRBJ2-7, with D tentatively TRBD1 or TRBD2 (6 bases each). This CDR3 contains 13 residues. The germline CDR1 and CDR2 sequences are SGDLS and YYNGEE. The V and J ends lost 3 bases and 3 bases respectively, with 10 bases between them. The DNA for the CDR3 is TGTGCCAGCAGCGAGGGGGGAAGCTACGAGCAGTACTTC. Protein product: CASSEGGSYEQYF.

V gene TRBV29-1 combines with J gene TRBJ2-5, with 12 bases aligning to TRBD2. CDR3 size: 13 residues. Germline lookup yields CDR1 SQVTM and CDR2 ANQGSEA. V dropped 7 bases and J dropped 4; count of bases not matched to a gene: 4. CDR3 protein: CSGVTSGRETQYF. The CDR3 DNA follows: TGCAGCGGGGTGACTAGCGGGAGAGAGACCCAGTACTTC.

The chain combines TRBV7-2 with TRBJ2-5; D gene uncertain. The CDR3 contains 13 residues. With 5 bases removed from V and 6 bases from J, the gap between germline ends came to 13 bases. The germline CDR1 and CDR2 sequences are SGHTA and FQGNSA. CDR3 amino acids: CASSPLAGKTQYF. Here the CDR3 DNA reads TGTGCCAGCAGCCCCCTTGCTGGCAAGACCCAGTACTTC.

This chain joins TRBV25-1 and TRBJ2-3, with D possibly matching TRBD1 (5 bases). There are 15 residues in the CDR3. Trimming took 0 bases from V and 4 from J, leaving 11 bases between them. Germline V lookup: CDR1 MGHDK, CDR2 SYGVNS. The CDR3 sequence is CASSEYRAGADTQYF. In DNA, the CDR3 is TGTGCCAGCAGTGAATACAGGGCTGGCGCAGATACGCAGTATTTT. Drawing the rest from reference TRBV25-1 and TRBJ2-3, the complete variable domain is EADIYQTPRYLVIGTGKKITLECSQTMGHDKMYWYQQDPGMELHLIHYSYGVNSTEKGDLSSESTVSRIRTEHFPLTLESARPSHTSQYLCASSEYRAGADTQYFGPGTRLTVL.

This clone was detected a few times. The CDR3 spells CATSREGTAYEQYF. The CDR3 bases are TGTGCCACCAGCAGAGAGGGGACAGCCTACGAGCAGTACTTC. The chain links TRBV15 to TRBJ2-7, with TRBD1 identical over 7 bases. J gave up 2 bases and V 0 bases, and 1 base lay outside the gene matches. Germline-derived CDR1 and CDR2 are LNHNV and YYDKDF (reference sequence). This CDR3 spans 14 amino acids.

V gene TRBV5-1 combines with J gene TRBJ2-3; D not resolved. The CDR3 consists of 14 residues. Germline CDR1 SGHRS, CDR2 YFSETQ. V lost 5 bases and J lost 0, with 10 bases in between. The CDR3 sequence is CASRLSPSTDTQYF. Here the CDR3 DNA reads TGCGCCAGCAGGCTTAGCCCGAGCACAGATACGCAGTATTTT.

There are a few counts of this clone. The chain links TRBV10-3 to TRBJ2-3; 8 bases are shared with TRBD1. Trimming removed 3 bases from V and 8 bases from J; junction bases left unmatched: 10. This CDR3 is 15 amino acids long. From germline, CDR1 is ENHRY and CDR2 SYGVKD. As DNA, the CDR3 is TGTGCCATCAGTGAAGGACAGGGCTCGTTGCGTACGCAGTATTTT. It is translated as CAISEGQGSLRTQYF.